The 26 T cell receptor beta chains presented below share a single source sample, sequenced in a study of beta chain features in type 1 diabetes. No cognate antigen is known for these TCRs. TCRB transcripts that were expressed got sequenced, as all of the isolated RNA had been reverse transcribed. Sequencing used immunoSEQ multiplex PCR; TCRdb keeps in-frame clones, though not all of them. The sample has 250,000 or so clones; approximately 13% are singletons. Findings and caveats of the study: Among patients with Type 1 diabetes, TCRB CDR3s were moderately but significantly shorter in every one of the four CD4+ subsets.

Sequencing used naive CD4+ T cells from blood. These TCRs come from a man under 40 with type 1 diabetes.

The table lists this clone with a few counts. This chain uses TRBV5-1 with TRBJ1-4, with D uncertain. Germline assignment: CDR1 SGHRS and CDR2 YFSETQ. The CDR3 is 15 amino acids. Trimming took 4 bases from V and 6 from J, leaving 16 bases between them. The CDR3 sequence is CASSLVSGRYEKLFF. DNA of the CDR3: TGCGCCAGCAGCCTGGTGTCCGGGAGATATGAAAAACTGTTTTTT. The full variable domain, completed using reference TRBV5-1 and TRBJ1-4, is KAGVTQTPRYLIKTRGQQVTLSCSPISGHRSVSWYQQTPGQGLQFLFEYFSETQRNKGNFPGRFSGRQFSNSRSEMNVSTLELGDSALYLCASSLVSGRYEKLFFGSGTQLSVL.

There are a few counts of this clone. The chain employs TRBV18 and TRBJ2-3; a weak D match, TRBD1 (5 bases). Trimming shortened V by 4 bases and J by 1 base, and 12 bases separated the two germline ends. The CDR3 is made up of 15 amino acids. From germline, CDR1 is KGHSH and CDR2 LQKENI. CDR3 coding DNA: TGTGCCAGCTCACAGGGGTCAGGAGGCACAGATACGCAGTATTTT. Its protein is CASSQGSGGTDTQYF. Drawing the rest from reference TRBV18 and TRBJ2-3, the complete variable domain is NAGVMQNPRHLVRRRGQEARLRCSPMKGHSHVYWYRQLPEEGLKFMVYLQKENIIDESGMPKERFSAEFPKEGPSILRIQQVVRGDSAAYFCASSQGSGGTDTQYFGPGTRLTVL.

This clone was detected only a few times. The rearrangement uses TRBV11-2 and TRBJ1-2; D not resolved. V dropped 5 bases and J dropped 1 base, with 8 bases sitting between them. Germline V gene sequence: CDR1 SGHAT, CDR2 FQNNGV. This CDR3 is built from 13 residues. CDR3 sequence: CASSEIFNYGYTF. The CDR3 DNA reads as TGTGCCAGCAGCGAGATTTTTAACTATGGCTACACCTTC.

This clone appeared a few times. The rearrangement uses TRBV18 and TRBJ2-2, with 7 bases that match TRBD2. Germline CDR1 reads KGHSH; CDR2 reads LQKENI. Germline trimming cut 0 bases from V and 4 bases from J; bases unmatched to any gene: 8. CDR3 length: 17 residues. CDR3 nucleotides: TGTGCCAGCTCACCACCGTCTGGCGGGGGATTCACCGGGGAGCTGTTTTTT. Protein sequence: CASSPPSGGGFTGELFF.

This clone was detected a few times. CDR3 coding DNA: TGTGCCTGGAGTATGGCGGGGGCAGATGGCTACACCTTC. This sequence encodes CAWSMAGADGYTF. The chain joins TRBV30 to TRBJ1-2; tentatively, D is TRBD1 (6 bases). Germline loops: CDR1 GTSNPN, CDR2 SVGIG (reference sequence). The CDR3 is made up of 13 amino acids. V was cut by 2 bases and J by 6 bases, with 13 bases left in between.

This clone was counted between two and nine times. This chain links TRBV30 with TRBJ2-7; 10 bases match TRBD2. Per germline, CDR1 GTSNPN and CDR2 SVGIG (reference sequence). V lost 0 bases and J lost 6; bases outside the gene matches: 8. The CDR3 is made up of 15 amino acids. The CDR3 sequence is CAWSVRKRGGSEQYF. The CDR3 nucleotides are TGTGCCTGGAGTGTACGGAAGCGGGGGGGCTCCGAGCAGTACTTC.

This sequence joins TRBV6-5 and TRBJ1-2; D is perhaps TRBD1 (5 bases). The CDR3 totals 16 residues. CDR1 is MNHEY and CDR2 is SVGAGI in the germline V gene. Trimming shortened V by 2 bases and J by 4 bases, and 17 bases separated the two germline ends. For the CDR3, the DNA is TGTGCCAGCAGTTACGGTATAGGGACTCGTACCTATGGCTACACCTTC. The encoded protein is CASSYGIGTRTYGYTF.

This clone was counted between two and nine times. J is TRBJ1-1 and V is TRBV5-4, with 12 nucleotides matching TRBD1. The V and J ends lost 3 bases and 5 bases, in that order; junction bases with no gene match: 5. CDR3 size: 15 residues. Germline lookup yields CDR1 SGHNT and CDR2 YYREEE (reference sequence). Here the CDR3 DNA reads TGTGCCAGCAGCTCGGGGACAGGGGGCGGGACTGAAGCTTTCTTT. Residues: CASSSGTGGGTEAFF.

The rearrangement links TRBV28 to TRBJ1-1; TRBD1 matches at 8 bases. Germline CDR1 reads MDHEN; CDR2 reads SYDVKM. CDR3 length: 14 residues. The ends lost 5 bases at V and 6 bases at J; junction bases unmatched: 8. CDR3 sequence: CASSRPGGASEAFF. In DNA, the CDR3 is TGTGCCAGCAGTCGGCCAGGGGGCGCATCTGAAGCTTTCTTT.

This clone was detected a few times. The chain uses TRBV30 and TRBJ2-3, with TRBD2 matching 7 bases. The germline V gene has CDR1 GTSNPN and CDR2 SVGIG (reference sequence). The CDR3 consists of 14 residues. V was clipped by 3 bases and J by 2 bases; unmatched bases: 5. The CDR3 sequence is CAWRGAGFTDTQYF. The CDR3 DNA sequence: TGTGCCTGGAGGGGAGCGGGATTCACAGATACGCAGTATTTT.

V and J are TRBV4-1 and TRBJ2-7; possible D gene TRBD1, 8 bases. CDR1 and CDR2 (germline): MGHRA, YSYEKL. The CDR3 is made up of 14 amino acids. V gave up 1 base and J gave up 6 bases, with 13 bases separating them. CDR3 nucleotide sequence: TGCGCCAGCAGCCAAGCGGACAGGGAGGGCGAGCAGTACTTC. This gives the protein CASSQADREGEQYF.

This clone was observed a handful of times. The CDR3 DNA reads TGTGCCAGCAGCCCAACAGGGGTTGGCTACACCTTC. Its protein product is CASSPTGVGYTF. The chain links TRBV6-6 to TRBJ1-2, with 7 bases lining up with TRBD1. Germline CDR1 is MNHNY and CDR2 is SVGAGI (reference sequence). With 6 bases clipped from V and 7 bases from J, the junction kept 5 bases outside the gene matches. This CDR3 comprises 12 residues.

The rearrangement joins TRBV2 to TRBJ2-1; 7 bases fit TRBD2. V shed 8 bases, J shed 9 bases, and the junction held 10 bases outside the gene matches. This CDR3 has 13 residues. The germline V gene encodes CDR1 SNHLY and CDR2 FYNNEI. The CDR3 spells CASRSGGRGEQFF. Here the CDR3 DNA reads TGTGCCAGCCGGTCGGGGGGTCGCGGTGAGCAGTTCTTC. Full variable domain (outside the CDR3, taken from reference TRBV2 and TRBJ2-1): EPEVTQTPSHQVTQMGQEVILRCVPISNHLYFYWYRQILGQKVEFLVSFYNNEISEKSEIFDDQFSVERPDGSNFTLKIRSTKLEDSAMYFCASRSGGRGEQFFGPGTRLTVL.

This clone was observed a handful of times. The V gene is TRBV6-5, the J gene TRBJ2-6; D may be TRBD2 (5 bases). The CDR3 extends over 16 amino acids. Germline V CDR1 and CDR2: MNHEY, SVGAGI. The V end was cut by 0 bases, the J end by 1 base, with 7 bases between. CDR3 in DNA: TGTGCCAGCAGTTACTCCCGGGGTTCTGGGGCCAACGTCCTGACTTTC. Amino acid sequence: CASSYSRGSGANVLTF.

The chain recombines TRBV30 with TRBJ2-3, with D uncertain. Germline CDR1 GTSNPN, CDR2 SVGIG (reference sequence). V was pared by 5 bases and J by 0 bases, with 6 bases between. CDR3 length equals 12 residues. In nucleotides, the CDR3 is TGTGCCTGGTCGTCTAGCACAGATACGCAGTATTTT. Its protein is CAWSSSTDTQYF.

The chain recombines TRBV11-2 with TRBJ2-5; maybe TRBD1 (6 bases). The CDR3 runs to 13 residues. Trimming removed 0 bases from V and 5 bases from J, with 7 bases in between. From germline, CDR1 is SGHAT and CDR2 FQNNGV. CDR3 coding DNA: TGTGCCAGCAGCTTAGAGAGGGGGGAGACCCAGTACTTC. Translating it yields CASSLERGETQYF.

The chain links TRBV25-1 to TRBJ2-1; D may be TRBD1 (5 bases). V was cut by 2 bases and J by 1 base, with 12 bases left in between. The V gene's germline CDR1 is MGHDK and CDR2 SYGVNS. The CDR3 contains 16 residues. DNA of the CDR3: TGTGCCAGCAGTGAACAGGGTTTCGGTTCCTACAATGAGCAGTTCTTC. Amino acids: CASSEQGFGSYNEQFF.

This clone came up many times. V usage is TRBV4-1 and J usage is TRBJ2-7; the match to TRBD1 covers 7 bases. V trimming: 0 bases; J trimming: 1 base; junction bases outside the gene matches: 3. CDR1 and CDR2 (germline): MGHRA, YSYEKL. CDR3 size: 15 residues. CDR3 coding DNA: TGCGCCAGCAGCCAAGAAGCAGGGGGATCCTACGAGCAGTACTTC. It yields the protein CASSQEAGGSYEQYF.

This clone has just a few counts. The gene calls are TRBV4-2 and TRBJ1-6, with 7 positions matching TRBD1. J was trimmed by 0 bases and V by 5 bases; bases with no gene match: 7. CDR1 and CDR2 (germline): LGHNA, YNFKEQ. This CDR3 is 17 amino acids long. CDR3 sequence reads: CASSDPGQSSYNSPLHF. CDR3 DNA sequence: TGTGCCAGCAGCGACCCGGGACAGAGCTCCTATAATTCACCCCTCCACTTT.

This clone was seen more than once but under ten times. The genes are TRBV18 and TRBJ2-1; 12 bases agree with TRBD1. Germline CDR1 is KGHSH and CDR2 is LQKENI. This CDR3 contains 16 residues. V was clipped by 3 bases and J by 4 bases; unmatched bases: 4. The chain's CDR3 is CASSPRDRGPYNEQFF. CDR3 DNA sequence: TGTGCCAGCTCACCCCGGGACAGGGGGCCTTACAATGAGCAGTTCTTC.

In this sample, this clone turned up a few times. The gene calls are TRBV13 and TRBJ1-5; possible D gene TRBD1, 5 bases. The CDR3 has 15 residues. Per the germline V gene, CDR1 is PRHDT and CDR2 is FYEKMQ (reference sequence). The ends were cut back, 5 bases at V and 1 base at J, with 12 bases in the middle. CDR3 residues: CASSHRGGSNQPQHF. CDR3 nucleotides: TGTGCCAGCAGCCACCGGGGGGGGAGCAATCAGCCCCAGCATTTT.

With respect to this clone: Other DNA sequences of this sample code for an identical CDR3. This rearrangement joins TRBV5-6 to TRBJ1-2; TRBD1 might be the D (6 bases). The germline CDR1 and CDR2 sequences are SGHDT and YYEEEE. V lost 0 bases and J lost 7, with 10 bases in between. This CDR3 has 13 amino acids. The CDR3 nucleotides are TGTGCCAGCAGCTTGGTCCAGGGGACTGGCTACACCTTC. Encoded protein: CASSLVQGTGYTF.

This clone was seen a handful of times. The chain recombines TRBV5-1 with TRBJ2-7; D not resolved. V shed 0 bases and J shed 2 bases, with 9 bases lying between them. This CDR3 has 14 amino acids. Germline CDR1 SGHRS, CDR2 YFSETQ. The CDR3 here is CASSLGAQTYEQYF. Written as DNA, the CDR3 is TGCGCCAGCAGCTTGGGAGCGCAAACCTACGAGCAGTACTTC.

The rearrangement links TRBV29-1 to TRBJ2-5; 7 positions match TRBD2. The V segment lost 7 bases and the J segment 4 bases; nucleotides outside the gene matches: 6. The CDR3 extends over 12 amino acids. The germline gives CDR1 SQVTM, CDR2 ANQGSEA. The CDR3 DNA reads TGCAGCGGCGGACTAGTGGGAGAGACCCAGTACTTC. It is translated as CSGGLVGETQYF.

The chain links TRBV5-5 to TRBJ1-1; no clear D gene. This CDR3 is 12 amino acids long. V was clipped by 3 bases and J by 8 bases, with 11 bases between them. CDR1 is SGHKS and CDR2 is YYEKEE in the germline V gene (reference sequence). The CDR3 DNA reads as TGTGCCAGCAGCTCCTATCAGCGGGAAGCTTTCTTT. Protein product: CASSSYQREAFF.

This clone has just a few counts. This rearrangement joins TRBV4-1 to TRBJ2-3, with 7 bases matching TRBD2. This CDR3 comprises 13 residues. Germline V gene sequence: CDR1 MGHRA, CDR2 YSYEKL. V lost 3 bases to trimming and J lost 5 bases; unmatched junction nucleotides: 2. The DNA of the CDR3 is TGCGCCAGCAGCCAGGGAGGGGTAGATACGCAGTATTTT. It specifies CASSQGGVDTQYF.